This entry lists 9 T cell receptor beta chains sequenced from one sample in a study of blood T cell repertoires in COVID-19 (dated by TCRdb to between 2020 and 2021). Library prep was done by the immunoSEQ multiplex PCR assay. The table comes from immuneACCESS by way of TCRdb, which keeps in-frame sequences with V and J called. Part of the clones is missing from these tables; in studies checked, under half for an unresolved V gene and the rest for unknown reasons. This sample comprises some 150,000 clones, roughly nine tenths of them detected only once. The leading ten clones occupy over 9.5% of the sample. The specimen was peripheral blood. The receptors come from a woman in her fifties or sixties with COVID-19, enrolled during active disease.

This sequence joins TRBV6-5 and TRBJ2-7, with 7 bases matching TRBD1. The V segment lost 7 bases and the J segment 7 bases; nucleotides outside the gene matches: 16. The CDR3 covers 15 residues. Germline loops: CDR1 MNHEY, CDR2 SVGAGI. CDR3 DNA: TGTGCCAGCACGGGCATCGGGACAGACGCAGGAGAGCAGTACTTC. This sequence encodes CASTGIGTDAGEQYF.

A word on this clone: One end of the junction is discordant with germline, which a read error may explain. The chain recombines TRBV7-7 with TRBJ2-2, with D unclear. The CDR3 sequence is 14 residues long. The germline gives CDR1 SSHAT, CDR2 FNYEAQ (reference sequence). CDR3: CASSLAVNTGELFF. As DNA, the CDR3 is TGTGCTAGCAGCTTGGCGGTGAACACCGGGGAGCTGTTTTTT.

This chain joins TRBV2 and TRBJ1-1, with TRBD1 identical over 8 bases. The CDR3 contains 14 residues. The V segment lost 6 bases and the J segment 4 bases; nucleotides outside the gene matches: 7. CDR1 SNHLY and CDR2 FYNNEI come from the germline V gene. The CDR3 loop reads CASSPDRVRTEAFF. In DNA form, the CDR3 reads TGTGCCAGCAGCCCGGACAGGGTTCGCACTGAAGCTTTCTTT.

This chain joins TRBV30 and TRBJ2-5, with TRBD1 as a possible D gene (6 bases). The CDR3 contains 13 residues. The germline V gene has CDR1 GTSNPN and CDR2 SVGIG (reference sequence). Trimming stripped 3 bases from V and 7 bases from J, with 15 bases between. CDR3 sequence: CAWRPGQGGTQYF. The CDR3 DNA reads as TGTGCCTGGAGACCGGGACAAGGAGGGACCCAGTACTTC.

The CDR3 loop reads CASNTAGTSGQETQYF. The CDR3 DNA sequence: TGTGCCTCCAACACTGCCGGGACTAGCGGGCAAGAGACCCAGTACTTC. The V call is TRBV19, the J call TRBJ2-5; 12 bases map to TRBD2. This CDR3 has 16 residues. The J segment lost 2 bases and the V segment lost 11 bases, leaving 12 bases of the junction unmatched. Germline values: CDR1 LNHDA, CDR2 SQIVND (reference sequence).

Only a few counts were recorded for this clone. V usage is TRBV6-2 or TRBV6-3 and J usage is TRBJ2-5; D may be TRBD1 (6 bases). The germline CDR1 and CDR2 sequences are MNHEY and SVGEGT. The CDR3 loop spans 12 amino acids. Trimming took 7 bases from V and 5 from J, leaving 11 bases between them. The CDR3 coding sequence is TGTGCCAGCACCCCAGGGGTGGAGACCCAGTACTTC. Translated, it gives CASTPGVETQYF.

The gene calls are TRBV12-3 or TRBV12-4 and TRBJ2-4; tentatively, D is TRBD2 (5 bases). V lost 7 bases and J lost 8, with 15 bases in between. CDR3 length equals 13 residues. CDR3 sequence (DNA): TGTGCCAGCACCTCGGGCGGGCGGGACATTCAGTACTTC. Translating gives CASTSGGRDIQYF.

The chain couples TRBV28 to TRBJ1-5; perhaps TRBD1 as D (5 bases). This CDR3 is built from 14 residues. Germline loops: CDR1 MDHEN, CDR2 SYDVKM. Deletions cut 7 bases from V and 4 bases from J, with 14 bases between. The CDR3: CASTQPGGNQPQHF. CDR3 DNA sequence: TGTGCCAGCACCCAACCGGGGGGAAATCAGCCCCAGCATTTT.

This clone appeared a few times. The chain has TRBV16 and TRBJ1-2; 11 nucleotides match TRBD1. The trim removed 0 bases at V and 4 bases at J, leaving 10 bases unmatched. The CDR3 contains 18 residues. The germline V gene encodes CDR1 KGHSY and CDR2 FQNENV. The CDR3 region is CASSQSKGQGGILYGYTF. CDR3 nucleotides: TGTGCCAGCAGCCAATCGAAGGGACAGGGGGGAATACTCTATGGCTACACCTTC.